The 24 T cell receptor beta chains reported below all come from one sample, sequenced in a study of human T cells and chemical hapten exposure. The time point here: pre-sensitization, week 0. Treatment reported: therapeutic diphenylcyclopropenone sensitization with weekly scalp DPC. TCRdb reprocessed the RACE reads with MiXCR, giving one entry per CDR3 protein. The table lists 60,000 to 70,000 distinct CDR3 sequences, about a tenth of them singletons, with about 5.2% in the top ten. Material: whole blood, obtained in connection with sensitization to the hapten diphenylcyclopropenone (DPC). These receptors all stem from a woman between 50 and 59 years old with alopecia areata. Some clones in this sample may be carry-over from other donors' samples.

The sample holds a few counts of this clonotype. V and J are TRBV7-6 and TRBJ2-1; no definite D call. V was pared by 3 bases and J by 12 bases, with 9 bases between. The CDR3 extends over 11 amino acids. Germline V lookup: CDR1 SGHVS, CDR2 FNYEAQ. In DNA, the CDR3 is TGTGCCAGCAGCTTGCTGACCGCGCAGTTCTTC. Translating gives CASSLLTAQFF.

CDR3 bases: TGTGCCAGCAGAGAGAGGTCAGATACGCAGTATTTT. It encodes CASRERSDTQYF. The chain is built from TRBV11-2 and TRBJ2-3; D remains ambiguous. The CDR3 runs to 12 residues. In germline, CDR1 is SGHAT, CDR2 FQNNGV. Trimming left V 6 bases short and J 4 bases short, with 8 bases between. The full variable domain, rest sourced from reference TRBV11-2 and TRBJ2-3, is EAGVAQSPRYKIIEKRQSVAFWCNPISGHATLYWYQQILGQGPKLLIQFQNNGVVDDSQLPKDRFSAERLKGVDSTLKIQPAKLEDSAVYLCASRERSDTQYFGPGTRLTVL.

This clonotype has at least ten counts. The CDR3 sequence is CASSDGLAGGREQYF. CDR3 DNA sequence: TGTGCCAGCAGTGACGGACTAGCGGGGGGGCGCGAGCAGTACTTC. The chain links TRBV6-5 to TRBJ2-7; the match to TRBD2 covers 15 bases. The germline V gene encodes CDR1 MNHEY and CDR2 SVGAGI. CDR3 length: 15 amino acids. Trimming took 5 bases from V and 6 from J; bases not matched to a gene: 5.

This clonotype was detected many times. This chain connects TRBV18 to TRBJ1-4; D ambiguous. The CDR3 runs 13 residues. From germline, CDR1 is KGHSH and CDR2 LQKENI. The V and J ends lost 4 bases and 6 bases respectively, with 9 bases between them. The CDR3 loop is CASSLRKDEKLFF. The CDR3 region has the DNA TGTGCCAGCTCACTGCGAAAAGATGAAAAACTGTTTTTT.

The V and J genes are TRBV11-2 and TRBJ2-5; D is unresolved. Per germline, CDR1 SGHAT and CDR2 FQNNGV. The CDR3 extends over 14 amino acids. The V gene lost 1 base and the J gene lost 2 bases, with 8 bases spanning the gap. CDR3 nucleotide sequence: TGTGCCAGCAGCTTAGGGCCGAAACAAGAGACCCAGTACTTC. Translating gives CASSLGPKQETQYF. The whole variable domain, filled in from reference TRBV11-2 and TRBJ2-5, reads EAGVAQSPRYKIIEKRQSVAFWCNPISGHATLYWYQQILGQGPKLLIQFQNNGVVDDSQLPKDRFSAERLKGVDSTLKIQPAKLEDSAVYLCASSLGPKQETQYFGPGTRLLVL.

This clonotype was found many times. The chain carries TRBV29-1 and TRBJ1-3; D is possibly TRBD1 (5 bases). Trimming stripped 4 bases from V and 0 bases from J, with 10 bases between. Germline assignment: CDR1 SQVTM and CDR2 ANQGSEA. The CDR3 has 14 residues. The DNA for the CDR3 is TGCAGCGTTGCGAAGGGGAACTCTGGAAACACCATATATTTT. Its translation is CSVAKGNSGNTIYF.

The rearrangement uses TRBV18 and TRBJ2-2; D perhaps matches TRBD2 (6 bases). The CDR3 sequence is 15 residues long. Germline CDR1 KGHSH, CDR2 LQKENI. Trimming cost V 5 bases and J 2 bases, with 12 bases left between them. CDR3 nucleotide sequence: TGTGCCAGCTCAATGGGACTCTTTAACACCGGGGAGCTGTTTTTT. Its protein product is CASSMGLFNTGELFF.

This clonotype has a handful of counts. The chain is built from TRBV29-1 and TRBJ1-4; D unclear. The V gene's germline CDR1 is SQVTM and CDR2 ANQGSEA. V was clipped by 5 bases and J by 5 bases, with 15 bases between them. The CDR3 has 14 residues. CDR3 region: CSVNVGRTNEKLFF. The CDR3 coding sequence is TGCAGCGTTAATGTGGGCAGAACCAATGAAAAACTGTTTTTT.

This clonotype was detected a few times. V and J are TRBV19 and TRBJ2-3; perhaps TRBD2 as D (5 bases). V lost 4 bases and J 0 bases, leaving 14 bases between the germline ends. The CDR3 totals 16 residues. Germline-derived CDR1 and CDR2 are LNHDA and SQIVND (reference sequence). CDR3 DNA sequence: TGTGCCAGTAGTAGGCTAGCAATCCCTAGCACAGATACGCAGTATTTT. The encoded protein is CASSRLAIPSTDTQYF.

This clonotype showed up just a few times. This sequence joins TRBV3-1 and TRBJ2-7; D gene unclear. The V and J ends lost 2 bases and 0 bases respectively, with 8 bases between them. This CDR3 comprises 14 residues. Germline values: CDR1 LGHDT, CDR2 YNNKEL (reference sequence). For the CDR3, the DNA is TGTGCCAGCAGCCAAAAGGGCTACTCCTACGAGCAGTACTTC. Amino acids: CASSQKGYSYEQYF.

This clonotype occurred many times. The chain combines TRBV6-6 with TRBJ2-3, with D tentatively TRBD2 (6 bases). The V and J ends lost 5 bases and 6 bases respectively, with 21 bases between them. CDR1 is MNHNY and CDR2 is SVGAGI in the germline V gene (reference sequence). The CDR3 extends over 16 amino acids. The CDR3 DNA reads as TGTGCCAGCAGTAATCGACTAGTGGTAGAGGTGGATACGCAGTATTTT. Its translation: CASSNRLVVEVDTQYF.

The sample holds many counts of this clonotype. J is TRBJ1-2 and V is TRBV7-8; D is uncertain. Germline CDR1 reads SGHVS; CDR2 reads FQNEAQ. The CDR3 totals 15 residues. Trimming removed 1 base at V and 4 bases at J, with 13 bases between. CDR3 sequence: CASSLEYSISYGYTF. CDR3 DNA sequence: TGTGCCAGCAGCTTAGAATACAGCATAAGCTATGGCTACACCTTC. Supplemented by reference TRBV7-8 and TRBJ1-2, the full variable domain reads GAGVSQSPRYKVAKRGQDVALRCDPISGHVSLFWYQQALGQGPEFLTYFQNEAQLDKSGLPSDRFFAERPEGSVSTLKIQRTQQEDSAVYLCASSLEYSISYGYTFGSGTRLTVV.

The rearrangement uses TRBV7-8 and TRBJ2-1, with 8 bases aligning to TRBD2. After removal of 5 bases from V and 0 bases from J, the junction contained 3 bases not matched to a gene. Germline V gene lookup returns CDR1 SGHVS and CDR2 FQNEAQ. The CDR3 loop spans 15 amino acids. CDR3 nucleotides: TGTGCCAGCAGCATACGGGAGGGCTCCTACAATGAGCAGTTCTTC. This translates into CASSIREGSYNEQFF.

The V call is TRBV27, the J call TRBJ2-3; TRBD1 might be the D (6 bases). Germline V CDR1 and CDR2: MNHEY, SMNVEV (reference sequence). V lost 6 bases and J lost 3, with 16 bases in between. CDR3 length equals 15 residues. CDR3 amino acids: CASSRPGELTDTQYF. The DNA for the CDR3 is TGTGCCAGCAGCCGCCCAGGGGAGCTGACAGATACGCAGTATTTT.

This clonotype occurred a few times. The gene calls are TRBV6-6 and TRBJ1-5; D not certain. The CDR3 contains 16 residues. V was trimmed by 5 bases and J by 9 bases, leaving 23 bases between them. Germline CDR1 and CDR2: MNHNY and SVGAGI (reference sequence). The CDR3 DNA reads TGTGCCAGCAGTCTAACCTCCCGCGATCCCTGGGGGCCCCAGCATTTT. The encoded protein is CASSLTSRDPWGPQHF.

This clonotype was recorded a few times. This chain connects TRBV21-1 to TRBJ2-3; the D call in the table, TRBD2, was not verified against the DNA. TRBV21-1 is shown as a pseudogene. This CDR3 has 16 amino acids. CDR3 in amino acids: CASSLRQGSGTDTQYF. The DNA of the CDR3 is TGTGCCAGCAGCCTTCGGCAGGGCTCTGGCACAGATACGCAGTATTTT.

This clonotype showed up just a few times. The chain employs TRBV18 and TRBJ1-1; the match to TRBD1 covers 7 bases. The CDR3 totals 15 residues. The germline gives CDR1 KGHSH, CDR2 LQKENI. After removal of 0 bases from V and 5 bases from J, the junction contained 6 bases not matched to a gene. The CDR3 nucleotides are TGTGCCAGCTCACCACCGACAGGGCCCGGGACTGAAGCTTTCTTT. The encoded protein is CASSPPTGPGTEAFF.

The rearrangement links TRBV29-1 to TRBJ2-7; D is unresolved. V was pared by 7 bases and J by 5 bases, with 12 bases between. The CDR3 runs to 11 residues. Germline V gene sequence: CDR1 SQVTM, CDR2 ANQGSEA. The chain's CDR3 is CSALNHDEQYF. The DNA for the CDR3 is TGCAGCGCCCTAAACCATGACGAGCAGTACTTC.

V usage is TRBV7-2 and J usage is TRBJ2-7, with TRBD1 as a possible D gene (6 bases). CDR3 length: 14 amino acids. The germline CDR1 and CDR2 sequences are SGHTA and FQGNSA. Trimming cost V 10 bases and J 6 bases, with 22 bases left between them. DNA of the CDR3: TGTGCCAACAGACAACAGGGTCTGGTGTCCGAGCAGTACTTC. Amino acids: CANRQQGLVSEQYF. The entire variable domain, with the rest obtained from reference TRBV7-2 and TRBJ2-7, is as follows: GAGVSQSPSNKVTEKGKDVELRCDPISGHTALYWYRQSLGQGLEFLIYFQGNSAPDKSGLPSDRFSAERTGGSVSTLTIQRTQQEDSAVYLCANRQQGLVSEQYFGPGTRLTVT.

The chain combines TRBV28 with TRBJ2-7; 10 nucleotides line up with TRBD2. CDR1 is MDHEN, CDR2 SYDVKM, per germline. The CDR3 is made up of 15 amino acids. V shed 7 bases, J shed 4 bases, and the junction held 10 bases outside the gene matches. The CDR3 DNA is TGTGCCAGCACCTCTAGCGGGAGCTTCGTGTACGAGCAGTACTTC. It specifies CASTSSGSFVYEQYF.

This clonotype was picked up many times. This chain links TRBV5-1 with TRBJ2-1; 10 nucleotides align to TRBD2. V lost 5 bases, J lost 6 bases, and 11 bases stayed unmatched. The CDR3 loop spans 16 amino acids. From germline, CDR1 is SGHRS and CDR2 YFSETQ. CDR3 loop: CASRLAASGSPNEQFF. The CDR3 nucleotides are TGCGCCAGCAGGCTGGCAGCTAGCGGGAGCCCCAATGAGCAGTTCTTC.

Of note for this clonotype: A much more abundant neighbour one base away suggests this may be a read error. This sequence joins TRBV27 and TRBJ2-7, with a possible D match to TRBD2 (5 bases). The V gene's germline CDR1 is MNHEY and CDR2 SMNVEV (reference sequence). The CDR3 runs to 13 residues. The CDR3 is CASGLALTQEQYF. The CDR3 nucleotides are TGTGCCAGCGGTTTAGCGCTCACCCAGGAGCAGTACTTC.

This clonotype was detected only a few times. In DNA, the CDR3 is TGTGCCAGCAGCGTAGTCCCCGGGTTCACCTACAATGAGCAGTTCTTC. Residues: CASSVVPGFTYNEQFF. The chain is built from TRBV9 and TRBJ2-1; D unclear. This CDR3 region has 16 residues. CDR1 is SGDLS, CDR2 YYNGEE, per germline. The V end lost 0 bases, the J end lost 2 bases, and 12 bases lay between the germline ends. Variable domain in full (rest from reference TRBV9 and TRBJ2-1): DSGVTQTPKHLITATGQRVTLRCSPRSGDLSVYWYQQSLDQGLQFLIQYYNGEERAKGNILERFSAQQFPDLHSELNLSSLELGDSALYFCASSVVPGFTYNEQFFGPGTRLTVL.

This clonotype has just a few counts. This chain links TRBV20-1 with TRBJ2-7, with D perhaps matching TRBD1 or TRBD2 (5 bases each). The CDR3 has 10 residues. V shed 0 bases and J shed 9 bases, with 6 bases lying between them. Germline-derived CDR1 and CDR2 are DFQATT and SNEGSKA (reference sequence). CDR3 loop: CSARDGTQYF. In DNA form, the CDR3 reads TGCAGTGCTAGAGATGGGACGCAGTACTTC.